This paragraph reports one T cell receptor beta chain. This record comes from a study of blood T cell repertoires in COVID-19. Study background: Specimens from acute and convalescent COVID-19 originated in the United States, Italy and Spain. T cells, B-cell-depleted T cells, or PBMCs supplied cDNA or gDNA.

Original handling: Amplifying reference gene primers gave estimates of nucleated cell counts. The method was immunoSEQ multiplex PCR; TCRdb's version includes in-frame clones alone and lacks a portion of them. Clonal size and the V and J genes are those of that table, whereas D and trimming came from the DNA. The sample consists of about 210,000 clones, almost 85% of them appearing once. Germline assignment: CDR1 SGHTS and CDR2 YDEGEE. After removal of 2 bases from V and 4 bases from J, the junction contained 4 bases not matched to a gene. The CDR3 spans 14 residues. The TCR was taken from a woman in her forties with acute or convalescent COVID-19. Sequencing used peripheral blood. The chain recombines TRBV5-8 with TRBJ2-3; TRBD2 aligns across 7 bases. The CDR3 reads CASSFTSAADTQYF. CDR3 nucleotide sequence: TGTGCCAGCAGCTTTACTAGCGCTGCAGATACGCAGTATTTT.